Following are 18 T cell receptor beta chains from one sample sequenced in a study of T cell responses to AZD1222 COVID-19 vaccine (dated by TCRdb to the early 2020s). The library was obtained by the immunoSEQ multiplex PCR assay. TCRdb stores this immuneACCESS table with in-frame sequences only. Part of the clones is absent; in the studies checked, under half of the shortfall reflects unresolved V genes, and no reason is known for the rest. Across this sample there are about 180,000 clones, with approximately 95% seen only once. The top ten hold around 0.93% of the sample. The sample's time point, from its label and the paper: about 28 days (+/-7) after the second vaccine dose. What the treatment or condition label conveys for this sample: meningococcal conjugate vaccine given as trial control. The input for sequencing was peripheral blood, taken 28 days after the second dose of the MenACWY control vaccine. These receptors all stem from an adult who received the MenACWY meningococcal vaccine as a control.

The V call is TRBV11-2, the J call TRBJ2-5, with D possibly being TRBD2 (6 bases). This CDR3 has 14 residues. Per the germline V gene, CDR1 is SGHAT and CDR2 is FQNNGV. The V gene lost 1 base and the J gene lost 5 bases, with 11 bases spanning the gap. The CDR3 is CASSLGGGTETQYF. The CDR3 DNA reads as TGTGCCAGCAGCTTAGGGGGAGGCACGGAGACCCAGTACTTC.

The genes are TRBV16 and TRBJ1-2, with no clear D. The V end was cut by 2 bases, the J end by 8 bases, with 9 bases between. The CDR3 has 12 amino acids. Germline V gene lookup returns CDR1 KGHSY and CDR2 FQNENV. CDR3 protein: CASSQGRKGYTF. The CDR3 coding sequence is TGTGCCAGCAGCCAAGGGCGTAAGGGCTACACCTTC.

The chain uses TRBV11-2 and TRBJ2-7; 7 bases line up with TRBD1. CDR3 length: 16 amino acids. In germline, CDR1 is SGHAT, CDR2 FQNNGV. The J segment lost 0 bases and the V segment lost 4 bases, leaving 9 bases of the junction unmatched. This CDR3 is CASSSSGTVASYEQYF. In DNA form, the CDR3 reads TGTGCCAGCAGCTCCTCCGGGACAGTGGCCTCCTACGAGCAGTACTTC.

The rearrangement joins TRBV11-2 to TRBJ1-5; weak D call: TRBD1 (6 bases). The CDR3 consists of 15 residues. The V end lost 0 bases, the J end lost 6 bases, and 12 bases lay between the germline ends. The germline V gene has CDR1 SGHAT and CDR2 FQNNGV. The CDR3 sequence is CASSLEPGASQPQHF. CDR3 nucleotide sequence: TGTGCCAGCAGCTTAGAGCCAGGGGCGTCTCAGCCCCAGCATTTT.

V is TRBV11-2 and J is TRBJ1-1; D may be TRBD1 (5 bases). Germline V gene data show CDR1 as SGHAT and CDR2 as FQNNGV. Between the trimmed V and J ends, which lost 2 bases and 4 bases, there was a span of 17 bases. The CDR3 loop spans 16 amino acids. CDR3 nucleotides: TGTGCCAGCAGCTTAAAGGCAGGGAACACGGGCACTGAAGCTTTCTTT. Its translation is CASSLKAGNTGTEAFF.

The chain combines TRBV16 with TRBJ1-5; the D is unclear. The CDR3 runs 14 residues. V dropped 2 bases and J dropped 3 bases, with 8 bases sitting between them. Germline lookup yields CDR1 KGHSY and CDR2 FQNENV. The CDR3: CASSQRATNQPQHF. CDR3 in DNA: TGTGCCAGCAGCCAACGGGCTACCAATCAGCCCCAGCATTTT.

CDR3 nucleotide sequence: TGTGCCAGCAGCTTAGCCGGGCTCGCTAATGAAAAACTGTTTTTT. Encoded protein: CASSLAGLANEKLFF. The J gene is TRBJ1-4, the V gene TRBV7-2; D is undetermined. Germline assignment: CDR1 SGHTA and CDR2 FQGNSA. The CDR3 spans 15 residues. V was pared by 0 bases and J by 3 bases, with 8 bases between. Using reference TRBV7-2 and TRBJ1-4 for the parts outside the CDR3, the full variable domain is GAGVSQSPSNKVTEKGKDVELRCDPISGHTALYWYRQSLGQGLEFLIYFQGNSAPDKSGLPSDRFSAERTGGSVSTLTIQRTQQEDSAVYLCASSLAGLANEKLFFGSGTQLSVL.

V is TRBV4-3 and J is TRBJ1-3; no clear D gene. Trimming removed 1 base at V and 0 bases at J, with 1 base between. Germline V CDR1 and CDR2: LGHNA, YSLEER. CDR3 length equals 13 residues. The CDR3 loop is CASSQASGNTIYF. CDR3 sequence (DNA): TGCGCCAGCAGCCAAGCCTCTGGAAACACCATATATTTT.

CDR3 sequence (DNA): TGTGCCAGCAGCCAGACATCTCCGGGGCCTTCGTATGGCTACACCTTC. The encoded protein is CASSQTSPGPSYGYTF. The rearrangement uses TRBV4-2 and TRBJ1-2, with a tentative D call TRBD1 (5 bases). The CDR3 has 16 residues. Germline-derived CDR1 and CDR2 are LGHNA and YNFKEQ. V shed 3 bases and J shed 5 bases, with 19 bases lying between them.

This chain connects TRBV15 to TRBJ1-6; D not resolved. The germline gives CDR1 LNHNV, CDR2 YYDKDF (reference sequence). The CDR3 has 16 residues. The V end lost 0 bases, the J end lost 8 bases, and 14 bases lay between the germline ends. CDR3 amino acids: CATSRDPYVFDSPLHF. As DNA, the CDR3 is TGTGCCACCAGCAGAGATCCTTATGTTTTTGATTCACCCCTCCACTTT.

The chain has TRBV5-5 and TRBJ1-1; the match to TRBD1 covers 8 bases. J gave up 10 bases and V 3 bases, and 5 bases lay outside the gene matches. The CDR3 contains 12 residues. The germline CDR1 and CDR2 sequences are SGHKS and YYEKEE (reference sequence). The DNA of the CDR3 is TGTGCCAGCAGCTCGCTGACAGGGGTAGCTTTCTTT. Encoded protein: CASSSLTGVAFF.

The genes are TRBV5-1 and TRBJ1-1; D not certain. The CDR3 has 14 amino acids. Trimming cost V 4 bases and J 1 base, with 11 bases left between them. CDR1 SGHRS and CDR2 YFSETQ come from the germline V gene. This chain's CDR3 is CASSNHPRNTEAFF. CDR3 bases: TGCGCCAGCAGCAACCACCCGAGGAACACTGAAGCTTTCTTT.

The chain combines TRBV6-6 with TRBJ1-1; D gene uncertain. Germline-derived CDR1 and CDR2 are MNHNY and SVGAGI (reference sequence). The CDR3 has 14 residues. V was trimmed by 6 bases and J by 5 bases, leaving 16 bases between them. The CDR3 reads CASSPTVAGTEAFF. In DNA form, the CDR3 reads TGTGCCAGCAGCCCTACAGTGGCGGGGACTGAAGCTTTCTTT.

The chain has TRBV6-1 and TRBJ2-7; 13 bases align to TRBD2. Germline trimming cut 1 base from V and 2 bases from J; bases unmatched to any gene: 2. Germline V gives CDR1 MNHNS, CDR2 SASEGT. CDR3 length: 16 residues. The CDR3 DNA follows: TGTGCCAGCAGTGAAGGGACTAGCGGGGGAACCTACGAGCAGTACTTC. Its protein is CASSEGTSGGTYEQYF.

The rearrangement uses TRBV5-4 and TRBJ1-6; no clear D. Trimming took off 0 bases at V and 5 bases at J, with 9 bases between the two ends. Germline CDR1 reads SGHNT; CDR2 reads YYREEE (reference sequence). CDR3 length equals 15 residues. The CDR3 is CASSLVGGNNSPLHF. CDR3 DNA: TGTGCCAGCAGCTTGGTGGGAGGTAATAATTCACCCCTCCACTTT.

This chain joins TRBV6-1 and TRBJ1-1, with a tentative D call TRBD1 (6 bases). Germline-derived CDR1 and CDR2 are MNHNS and SASEGT. V was trimmed by 2 bases and J by 5 bases, leaving 15 bases between them. The CDR3 contains 15 residues. Written as DNA, the CDR3 is TGTGCCAGCAGTGAATCCCATACAGGGAGGACTGAAGCTTTCTTT. It is translated as CASSESHTGRTEAFF.

The chain recombines TRBV6-5 with TRBJ2-2; D gene ambiguous. The CDR3 has 14 residues. The germline V gene has CDR1 MNHEY and CDR2 SVGAGI. Deletions cut 6 bases from V and 0 bases from J, with 8 bases between. The chain's CDR3 is CASRPRANTGELFF. The CDR3, as DNA: TGTGCCAGCAGACCAAGAGCGAACACCGGGGAGCTGTTTTTT.

The chain is built from TRBV7-2 and TRBJ2-1; D might be TRBD2 (5 bases). The CDR3 contains 14 residues. CDR1 and CDR2 from the germline V gene are SGHTA and FQGNSA. The V end was cut by 2 bases, the J end by 7 bases, with 12 bases between. CDR3 sequence (DNA): TGTGCCAGCAGCTTAACGGAGTCGGGGAATGAGCAGTTCTTC. Protein: CASSLTESGNEQFF.